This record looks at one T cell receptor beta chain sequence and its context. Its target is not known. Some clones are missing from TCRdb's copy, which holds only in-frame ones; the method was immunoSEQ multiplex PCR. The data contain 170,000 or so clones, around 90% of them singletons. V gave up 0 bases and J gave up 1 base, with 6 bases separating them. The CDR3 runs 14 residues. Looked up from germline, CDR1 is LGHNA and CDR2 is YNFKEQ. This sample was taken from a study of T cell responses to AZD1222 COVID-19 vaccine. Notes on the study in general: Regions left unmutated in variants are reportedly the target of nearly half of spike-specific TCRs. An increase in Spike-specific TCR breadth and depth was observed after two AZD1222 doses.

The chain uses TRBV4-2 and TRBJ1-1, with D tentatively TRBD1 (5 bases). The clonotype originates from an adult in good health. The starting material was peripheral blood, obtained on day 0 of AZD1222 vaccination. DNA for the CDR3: TGTGCCAGCAGCCAAGATGGGGGGAACACTGAAGCTTTCTTT. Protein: CASSQDGGNTEAFF.